These 10 T cell receptor beta chains were all obtained from the same sample, sequenced in a study of T cell responses to AZD1222 COVID-19 vaccine. Data came from immunoSEQ multiplex PCR; TCRdb stores just in-frame clones and leaves some out. The sample has 90,000 to 95,000 clones, approximately 91% seen once; the top ten hold about 20%. This sample comprised peripheral blood, obtained on day 0 of AZD1222 vaccination. These receptors were obtained from an adult in good health.

This chain links TRBV5-1 with TRBJ2-7; D gene unclear. The V and J ends lost 0 bases and 2 bases respectively, with 9 bases between them. The CDR3 extends over 14 amino acids. Germline CDR1 SGHRS, CDR2 YFSETQ. CDR3 amino acids: CASSLEGITYEQYF. Here the CDR3 DNA reads TGCGCCAGCAGCTTGGAAGGCATCACCTACGAGCAGTACTTC.

There are a few counts of this clone. This rearrangement joins TRBV11-2 to TRBJ1-5; D remains ambiguous. Germline CDR1 SGHAT, CDR2 FQNNGV. This CDR3 is built from 14 residues. The ends were cut back, 0 bases at V and 7 bases at J, with 10 bases in the middle. The DNA for the CDR3 is TGTGCCAGCAGCTTAGATGGATGGGCACAGCCCCAGCATTTT. It translates to CASSLDGWAQPQHF.

The chain carries TRBV19 and TRBJ1-4; D remains ambiguous. Looked up from germline, CDR1 is LNHDA and CDR2 is SQIVND (reference sequence). V lost 0 bases and J lost 10, with 21 bases in between. CDR3 length: 17 amino acids. The CDR3, as DNA: TGTGCCAGTAGTATAGACTCCACGGAGGGATCGAGCCGAAAACTGTTTTTT. This sequence encodes CASSIDSTEGSSRKLFF.

The chain employs TRBV9 and TRBJ1-6, with TRBD1 matching 8 bases. The length of the CDR3 is 16 residues. Looked up from germline, CDR1 is SGDLS and CDR2 is YYNGEE. The V gene end was trimmed by 3 bases and the J gene end by 2 bases; junction bases not matched to a gene: 4. The CDR3 DNA reads as TGTGCCAGCAGCGCGGCGACAGGGGCCTATAATTCACCCCTCCACTTT. It specifies CASSAATGAYNSPLHF.

This clone showed up just a few times. The chain has TRBV6-5 and TRBJ1-2; no clear D. The ends were cut back, 4 bases at V and 2 bases at J, with 8 bases in the middle. The CDR3 is made up of 13 amino acids. Per germline, CDR1 MNHEY and CDR2 SVGAGI. The CDR3 spells CASSFDLNYGYTF. CDR3 sequence (DNA): TGTGCCAGCAGTTTCGATCTGAACTATGGCTACACCTTC.

This clone occurred once. The CDR3 loop reads CASSSMTGILYEQYF. CDR3 in DNA: TGTGCCAGCAGTTCCATGACAGGGATCCTTTACGAGCAGTACTTC. The rearrangement links TRBV5-6 to TRBJ2-7; 7 bases align to TRBD1. Germline CDR1 SGHDT, CDR2 YYEEEE. The CDR3 contains 15 residues. V lost 5 bases and J lost 4; bases outside the gene matches: 12.

The genes are TRBV30 and TRBJ1-3, with D hard to call. Trimming removed 3 bases at V and 0 bases at J, with 9 bases between. CDR3 length equals 14 residues. CDR1 is GTSNPN and CDR2 is SVGIG in the germline V gene (reference sequence). The CDR3 region is CAWSRGYSGNTIYF. The DNA of the CDR3 is TGTGCCTGGAGCAGAGGGTACTCTGGAAACACCATATATTTT.

The chain has TRBV9 and TRBJ1-4; D is ambiguous. Germline V gene data show CDR1 as SGDLS and CDR2 as YYNGEE. With 4 bases removed from V and 7 bases from J, the gap between germline ends came to 14 bases. This CDR3 spans 14 amino acids. The CDR3 region has the DNA TGTGCCAGCAGCATATCAGGAATCTCTGAAAAACTGTTTTTT. This gives the protein CASSISGISEKLFF.

This clone was observed once. J is TRBJ1-3 and V is TRBV6-5; a weak D match, TRBD1 (6 bases). Germline V gene sequence: CDR1 MNHEY, CDR2 SVGAGI. The length of the CDR3 is 13 residues. V lost 6 bases and J 2 bases, leaving 8 bases between the germline ends. The CDR3 DNA sequence: TGTGCCAGCAGAACAGGGACTGGAAACACCATATATTTT. Translating it yields CASRTGTGNTIYF.

This chain connects TRBV2 to TRBJ1-4; D remains unclear. V was cut by 8 bases and J by 5 bases, with 12 bases left in between. This CDR3 region has 13 residues. Germline V gives CDR1 SNHLY, CDR2 FYNNEI. The CDR3, as DNA: TGTGCCAGCGGCGTCCGGCGAAATGAAAAACTGTTTTTT. It codes for CASGVRRNEKLFF.